The clone carrying this T cell receptor (beta chain) was seen ten or more times. Antigen specificity is unknown. This entry comes from a study of T cells in Graves' hyperthyroidism and ophthalmopathy. The wider study: Any treatment followed the collection of peripheral blood at initial diagnosis.

This CDR3 contains 13 residues. Deletions cut 4 bases from V and 4 bases from J, with 10 bases between. Hyperthyroidism, newly diagnosed and lasting under 2 months, affected patients aged 18 to 65. The PBMCs had their origin in 10 ml of fresh peripheral blood. Study observations and caveats: Clonotypes that were expanded in thyroid above 0.001 mostly appeared in blood too.

TCR beta CDR3 regions were amplified from RNA. When the TCR CDR3 underwent first-round RT-PCR, the HTBI primer set was used. TCRdb analysed the multiplex PCR reads with MiXCR anew, one entry per CDR3 protein. This sample has about 270,000 distinct CDR3 sequences; around 25% occur once, and the top ten carry more than 25%. The chain uses TRBV12-3 or TRBV12-4 and TRBJ1-1; D is unresolved. Sequencing input: blood. This clonotype was obtained from a man aged 40-55 years with Graves' hyperthyroidism that later progressed to Graves' ophthalmopathy. The CDR3 DNA is TGTGCCAGCAGTTCCACACGGGGCACTGAAGCTTTCTTT. It is translated as CASSSTRGTEAFF.